This TCR beta chain was found in a study of blood T cell repertoires in COVID-19. Across the study: The study drew acute and convalescent COVID-19 samples from the United States, Italy and Spain. PBMCs, B-cell-depleted T cells, or T cells provided the cDNA or gDNA that made up the material.

Germline CDR1 SGHAT, CDR2 FQNNGV. Trimming left V 5 bases short and J 4 bases short, with 8 bases between. The CDR3 sequence is 12 residues long. Original data processing: Counts of nucleated cells, estimated from reference gene primer amplification, were obtained. Method: immunoSEQ multiplex PCR; TCRdb's copy keeps in-frame clones and lacks some. Clonal size and the V and J genes are those of that table, whereas D and trimming came from the DNA. The top ten clones hold roughly 10% of a sample with roughly 350,000 clones, roughly 86% of them seen once. Enrollment of patients from Seattle took place during active infection, with longitudinal follow-up.

Sequencing input: peripheral blood. The origin of this receptor is a woman aged 25 to 39 with COVID-19, enrolled during active disease. The V and J genes are TRBV11-2 and TRBJ1-2; D possibly corresponds to TRBD1 (5 bases). CDR3 DNA: TGTGCCAGCAGCCCCGACAGCTATGGCTACACCTTC. Its protein is CASSPDSYGYTF.